A single sample gave rise to the 3 T cell receptor beta chains below, sequenced in a study of control samples from healthy donors and cancer patients. This table comes from immunoSEQ multiplex PCR, and its TCRdb copy is limited to in-frame clones, with some not included. The data show 95,000 to 150,000 clones, about 88% seen once. The sample taken for sequencing was blood. Every receptor here comes from a man aged 18 to 30 in good health.

Of note for this clone: Other nucleotide sequences from this sample produce the same CDR3. The chain couples TRBV12-3 or TRBV12-4 to TRBJ1-1, with D hard to call. The germline V and J ends were trimmed by 3 bases and 2 bases, with 7 bases remaining between them. This CDR3 is 13 amino acids long. The CDR3 region has the DNA TGTGCCAGCAGTTTGGGAAGAAACACTGAAGCTTTCTTT. This codes for CASSLGRNTEAFF.

The chain carries TRBV28 and TRBJ2-1, with D possibly being TRBD2 (6 bases). V dropped 2 bases and J dropped 4 bases, with 9 bases sitting between them. This CDR3 region has 14 residues. In germline, CDR1 is MDHEN, CDR2 SYDVKM. The CDR3 protein is CASSLGDFYNEQFF. Written as DNA, the CDR3 is TGTGCCAGCAGTTTAGGGGACTTTTACAATGAGCAGTTCTTC.

V usage is TRBV29-1 and J usage is TRBJ2-6; the D is unclear. The V end lost 0 bases, the J end lost 0 bases, and 9 bases lay between the germline ends. Germline values: CDR1 SQVTM, CDR2 ANQGSEA. The CDR3 sequence is 16 residues long. The CDR3 is CSVEERHLSGANVLTF. The CDR3 DNA sequence: TGCAGCGTTGAAGAGCGGCACCTCTCTGGGGCCAACGTCCTGACTTTC.